This TCR beta chain was profiled in a study of CD8+ T cells in alopecia areata. Investigators isolated RNA and reverse transcribed it into cDNA to act as the sequencing template. Sequenced by immunoSEQ multiplex PCR; TCRdb stores in-frame clones only, minus some. This table holds more than 100,000 clones, over 75% found once. Treatment specified: oral pan-JAK inhibitor, 5-10 mg twice daily. Patients with alopecia areata provided lesional scalp punch biopsies as well as peripheral blood. This CDR3 is built from 16 residues. The germline gives CDR1 SGHVS, CDR2 FQNEAQ. The V gene end was trimmed by 5 bases and the J gene end by 3 bases; junction bases not matched to a gene: 6.

This sequence joins TRBV7-8 and TRBJ2-5; TRBD2 aligns across 13 bases. The sequencing used CD8+ T cells sorted from blood, collected between weeks 30 and 35, from a patient treated with tofacitinib. The origin of this receptor is a human donor with alopecia areata. Here the CDR3 DNA reads TGTGCCAGCAGCCCGGGACTAGCGGGATCCGAAGAGACCCAGTACTTC. It specifies CASSPGLAGSEETQYF.